This TCR beta chain was recovered during a study of blood T cell repertoires in COVID-19. The wider study: Some COVID-19 samples were acute and others convalescent; all came from the United States, Italy and Spain. The analysed material was cDNA or gDNA that came from T cells, B-cell-depleted T cells, or PBMCs.

CDR3 length: 14 residues. Trimming cost V 6 bases and J 0 bases; bases outside gene matches: 3. Germline V gene data show CDR1 as MNHEY and CDR2 as SVGEGT. Original processing methods: From reference gene primer amplification, estimates of nucleated cell counts were derived. Method: immunoSEQ multiplex PCR; TCRdb's copy keeps in-frame clones and lacks some. D and trimming were read from the DNA, whereas the V and J calls and clone size are those reported in that table. The table records approximately 70,000 clones, 82% of them present only once. The TCR originated in a human donor in a cohort sampled during active COVID-19. The chain links TRBV6-2 or TRBV6-3 to TRBJ1-2; 8 positions agree with TRBD1. Sequenced: peripheral blood. In DNA, the CDR3 is TGTGCCAGCAGCGTGACAGGGGCTAACTATGGCTACACCTTC. Its protein product is CASSVTGANYGYTF.